This T cell receptor beta chain was retrieved from a study of blood T cell repertoires in COVID-19. Study-level information: Samples came from the United States, Italy and Spain, spanning acute and convalescent COVID-19.

As originally analysed: Estimated nucleated cell counts came from reference gene primer amplification. TCRdb's copy holds only in-frame clones and misses some; the assay was immunoSEQ multiplex PCR. The V and J calls and clone size are taken from that table; D and trimming were inferred from the DNA. Here the sample spans fewer than 150,000 clones, almost 85% being singletons. The receptor was isolated from a human donor in a cohort sampled during active COVID-19. Sequenced sample: peripheral blood.

The chain's CDR3 is CASSQGDRFYSPLHF. CDR3 DNA sequence: TGTGCCAGCAGCCAGGGTGATAGGTTTTATTCACCCCTCCACTTT. The chain couples TRBV27 to TRBJ1-6; perhaps TRBD1 as D (5 bases). CDR1 and CDR2 (germline): MNHEY, SMNVEV (reference sequence). The length of the CDR3 is 15 residues. Trimming removed 6 bases at V and 8 bases at J, with 17 bases between.